This record concerns one T cell receptor beta chain sequence. The target antigen is unknown. This specimen belongs to a study of cytomegalovirus exposure and HLA in healthy donors. Study-wide findings and caveats: Cytomegalovirus association was listed for about 150 TCR beta chains. In a later analysis, at a false discovery rate of 0.05, approximately 16,000 TCR beta sequences were associated with HLA alleles.

The CDR3 loop spans 16 amino acids. From germline, CDR1 is SGHTA and CDR2 FQGNSA. The trim removed 0 bases at V and 4 bases at J, leaving 5 bases unmatched. The primer mix had 60 Vbeta and 13 Jbeta primers. Some clones are missing from TCRdb's copy, which holds only in-frame ones; the method was immunoSEQ multiplex PCR. The sample yields more than 150,000 clones, approximately 84% seen once. This TCR came from a woman aged 25 to 39 in good health and CMV-seropositive. Sequencing was performed on PBMCs. This sequence joins TRBV7-2 and TRBJ2-3; 9 nucleotides agree with TRBD2. Here the CDR3 DNA reads TGTGCCAGCAGCTTAGCCCCAGCGGGAGGAGCAGATACGCAGTATTTT. This encodes CASSLAPAGGADTQYF.